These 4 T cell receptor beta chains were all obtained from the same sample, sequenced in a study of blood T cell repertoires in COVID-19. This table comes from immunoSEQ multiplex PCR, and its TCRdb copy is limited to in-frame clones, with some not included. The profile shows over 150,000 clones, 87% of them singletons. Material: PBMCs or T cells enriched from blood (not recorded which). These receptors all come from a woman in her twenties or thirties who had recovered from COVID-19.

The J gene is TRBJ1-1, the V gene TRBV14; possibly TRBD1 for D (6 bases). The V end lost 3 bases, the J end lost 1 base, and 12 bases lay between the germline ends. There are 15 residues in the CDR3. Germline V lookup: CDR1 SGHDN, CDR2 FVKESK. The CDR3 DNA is TGTGCCAGCAGCCAGCTAACAGGGTCGAACACTGAAGCTTTCTTT. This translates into CASSQLTGSNTEAFF.

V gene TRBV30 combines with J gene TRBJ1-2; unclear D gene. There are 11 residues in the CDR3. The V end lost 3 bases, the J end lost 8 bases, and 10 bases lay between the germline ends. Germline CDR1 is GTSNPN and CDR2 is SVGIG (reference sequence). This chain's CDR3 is CAWSSGEGYTF. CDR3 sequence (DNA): TGTGCCTGGAGCAGCGGGGAGGGCTACACCTTC. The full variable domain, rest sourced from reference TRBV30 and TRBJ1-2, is SQTIHQWPATLVQPVGSPLSLECTVEGTSNPNLYWYRQAAGRGLQLLFYSVGIGQISSEVPQNLSASRPQDRQFILSSKKLLLSDSGFYLCAWSSGEGYTFGSGTRLTVV.

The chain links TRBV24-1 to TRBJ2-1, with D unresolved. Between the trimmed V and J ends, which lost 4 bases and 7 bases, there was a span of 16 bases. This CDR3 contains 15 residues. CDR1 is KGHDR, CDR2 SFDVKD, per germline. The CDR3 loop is CATSERRVARNEQFF. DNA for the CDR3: TGTGCCACCAGTGAACGCCGGGTTGCGAGGAATGAGCAGTTCTTC.

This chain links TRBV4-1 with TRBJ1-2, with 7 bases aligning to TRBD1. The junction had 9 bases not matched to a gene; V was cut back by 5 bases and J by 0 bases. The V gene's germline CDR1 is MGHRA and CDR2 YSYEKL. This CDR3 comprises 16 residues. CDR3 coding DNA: TGCGCCAGCAGCAGCCTCGCCGGGACAGCTAACTATGGCTACACCTTC. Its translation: CASSSLAGTANYGYTF.